Detailed here is one T cell receptor beta chain. Via MiXCR, TCRdb re-called the 5' RACE reads, giving one row per CDR3 protein. The table lists tens of thousands of distinct CDR3 sequences, 25% to 35% of them singletons, with approximately 2.3% in the top ten. Germline V gene lookup returns CDR1 LNHDA and CDR2 SQIVND (reference sequence). V was clipped by 3 bases and J by 5 bases, with 14 bases between them. The CDR3 has 15 amino acids. This sequence joins TRBV19 and TRBJ2-1; no clear D gene. The source is a female donor with breast cancer. The specimen was naive CD4+ T cells sorted from blood. Specified subset: naive CD4+ T cells, CD4+CD45RA+CD25-. In nucleotides, the CDR3 is TGTGCCAGTAGTATGTACATCGGGCCGGACAATGAGCAGTTCTTC. Its protein product is CASSMYIGPDNEQFF.